The next 17 T cell receptor beta chains were all read from a single sample in a study of cytomegalovirus exposure and HLA in healthy donors. Assay used: immunoSEQ multiplex PCR; TCRdb lists only in-frame clones, some missing. The sample contains 120,000 or so clones, 70% to 90% of which appear only once. Sequencing was done on a sample of PBMCs. All receptors come from a woman between 18 and 29 years old in good health and CMV-seronegative.

The chain joins TRBV2 to TRBJ1-1; a weak D match, TRBD1 (5 bases). V was shortened by 1 base and J by 4 bases, with 7 bases between the two germline ends. This CDR3 contains 13 residues. Germline V gene lookup returns CDR1 SNHLY and CDR2 FYNNEI. The CDR3 loop reads CASSEGGVTEAFF. The DNA for the CDR3 is TGTGCCAGCAGTGAAGGGGGGGTCACTGAAGCTTTCTTT.

This chain uses TRBV5-1 with TRBJ2-7; D not resolved. Per germline, CDR1 SGHRS and CDR2 YFSETQ. CDR3 size: 14 residues. V shed 4 bases and J shed 2 bases, with 13 bases lying between them. The CDR3 DNA follows: TGCGCCAGCAGCCCGTCAGGCAATGCCTACGAGCAGTACTTC. Amino acids: CASSPSGNAYEQYF.

The chain carries TRBV5-1 and TRBJ2-1; TRBD1 matches at 7 bases. This CDR3 is 17 amino acids long. CDR1 is SGHRS, CDR2 YFSETQ, per germline. V trimming: 4 bases; J trimming: 0 bases; junction bases outside the gene matches: 10. DNA of the CDR3: TGCGCCAGCAGCGGAAACGGGGCAGGGGGCTCCTACAATGAGCAGTTCTTC. As protein: CASSGNGAGGSYNEQFF.

The chain combines TRBV18 with TRBJ2-7; D is possibly TRBD2 (5 bases). CDR3 length equals 12 residues. V gave up 5 bases and J gave up 3 bases, with 8 bases separating them. Germline assignment: CDR1 KGHSH and CDR2 LQKENI. Here the CDR3 DNA reads TGTGCCAGCTCAAGCGGCAGCTACGAGCAGTACTTC. Translation: CASSSGSYEQYF.

This clone was seen just once. The chain carries TRBV19 and TRBJ1-5, with D perhaps matching TRBD1 (6 bases). Deletions cut 6 bases from V and 4 bases from J, with 25 bases between. Per germline, CDR1 LNHDA and CDR2 SQIVND (reference sequence). This CDR3 is 18 amino acids long. CDR3 sequence: CASRDRVQGIGGNQPQHF. CDR3 DNA: TGTGCCAGTAGAGATCGGGTCCAGGGGATAGGGGGTAATCAGCCCCAGCATTTT.

The chain combines TRBV7-2 with TRBJ2-7; D might be TRBD1 (6 bases). CDR3 size: 15 residues. Germline CDR1 is SGHTA and CDR2 is FQGNSA. Trimming left V 5 bases short and J 3 bases short, with 17 bases between. The CDR3 DNA sequence: TGTGCCAGCAGCCCAGGGGCAGGGTTCATCTACGAGCAGTACTTC. Amino acid sequence: CASSPGAGFIYEQYF.

The chain joins TRBV19 to TRBJ2-7; a weak D match, TRBD1 (5 bases). Trimming removed 1 base at V and 1 base at J, with 8 bases between. Germline CDR1 is LNHDA and CDR2 is SQIVND (reference sequence). The CDR3 consists of 14 residues. The CDR3 reads CASSIGAGSYEQYF. The CDR3 region has the DNA TGTGCCAGTAGTATAGGTGCAGGGTCCTACGAGCAGTACTTC.

This clone was detected once. The chain employs TRBV5-1 and TRBJ1-1; D may be TRBD1 (5 bases). The germline V gene encodes CDR1 SGHRS and CDR2 YFSETQ. V was pared by 0 bases and J by 0 bases, with 21 bases between. The CDR3 is 19 amino acids. This CDR3 is CASSLVGGRGRTMNTEAFF. The CDR3 DNA sequence: TGCGCCAGCAGCTTGGTGGGGGGAAGAGGAAGAACGATGAACACTGAAGCTTTCTTT.

The chain carries TRBV27 and TRBJ2-7; perhaps TRBD2 as D (5 bases). The germline CDR1 and CDR2 sequences are MNHEY and SMNVEV (reference sequence). The V end lost 6 bases, the J end lost 5 bases, and 14 bases lay between the germline ends. CDR3 size: 13 residues. CDR3 nucleotides: TGTGCCAGCAGGGATTCACTCGGGGACGAGCAGTACTTC. Translated, it gives CASRDSLGDEQYF.

The V call is TRBV4-3, the J call TRBJ2-1; 8 bases are shared with TRBD2. Per germline, CDR1 LGHNA and CDR2 YSLEER. There are 15 residues in the CDR3. V was pared by 0 bases and J by 2 bases, with 0 bases of the junction left unmatched. CDR3 in amino acids: CASSQELAAYNEQFF. The CDR3 region has the DNA TGCGCCAGCAGCCAAGAACTAGCGGCCTACAATGAGCAGTTCTTC.

V gene TRBV14 combines with J gene TRBJ2-5; D perhaps matches TRBD2 (5 bases). Trimming left V 6 bases short and J 5 bases short, with 19 bases between. Germline assignment: CDR1 SGHDN and CDR2 FVKESK. The CDR3 covers 15 residues. DNA of the CDR3: TGTGCCAGCAGTCTTGGAGGCGGCAGCTGGGAGACCCAGTACTTC. Translated, it gives CASSLGGGSWETQYF.

This clone came up once. The chain is built from TRBV4-3 and TRBJ2-1; no definite D call. V was trimmed by 5 bases and J by 0 bases, leaving 14 bases between them. Per germline, CDR1 LGHNA and CDR2 YSLEER. The CDR3 totals 16 residues. CDR3 DNA: TGCGCCAGCAGCGAAGCACATCTAGACTCCTACAATGAGCAGTTCTTC. Translating it yields CASSEAHLDSYNEQFF.

The V gene is TRBV28, the J gene TRBJ2-3; 14 bases are a match to TRBD2. V dropped 3 bases and J dropped 9; count of bases not matched to a gene: 5. From germline, CDR1 is MDHEN and CDR2 SYDVKM. The CDR3 is made up of 15 amino acids. The CDR3 is CASSFRTSGRKTQYF. In DNA form, the CDR3 reads TGTGCCAGCAGTTTTCGGACTAGCGGGAGGAAGACGCAGTATTTT. The entire variable domain, with the rest obtained from reference TRBV28 and TRBJ2-3, is as follows: DVKVTQSSRYLVKRTGEKVFLECVQDMDHENMFWYRQDPGLGLRLIYFSYDVKMKEKGDIPEGYSVSREKKERFSLILESASTNQTSMYLCASSFRTSGRKTQYFGPGTRLTVL.

The chain uses TRBV25-1 and TRBJ2-7; 7 nucleotides agree with TRBD1. The CDR3 consists of 13 residues. Germline trimming cut 6 bases from V and 5 bases from J; bases unmatched to any gene: 7. Germline V gives CDR1 MGHDK, CDR2 SYGVNS. Here the CDR3 DNA reads TGTGCCAGCAGGCTCCAGGGGGTCGACGAGCAGTACTTC. This gives the protein CASRLQGVDEQYF.

The count of this clone is one. The rearrangement joins TRBV2 to TRBJ1-6; TRBD1 agrees at 7 bases. In germline, CDR1 is SNHLY, CDR2 FYNNEI. The V segment lost 6 bases and the J segment 14 bases; nucleotides outside the gene matches: 7. This CDR3 has 12 residues. The CDR3 sequence: CASRSAGGTLHF. The CDR3 coding sequence is TGTGCCAGCAGGTCGGCAGGGGGAACCCTCCACTTT.

As to this clone: Other DNA sequences in the same sample also yield this CDR3. The chain has TRBV18 and TRBJ2-7; D remains ambiguous. The CDR3 has 13 amino acids. The germline V gene encodes CDR1 KGHSH and CDR2 LQKENI. Deletions cut 3 bases from V and 0 bases from J, with 6 bases between. CDR3 coding DNA: TGTGCCAGCTCACCTCCGAGCTCCTACGAGCAGTACTTC. Its translation: CASSPPSSYEQYF.

The CDR3 bases are TGTGCCAGCACCTTCCCCCACCAACAGGGGGTCTATGGCTACACCTTC. As protein: CASTFPHQQGVYGYTF. The rearrangement joins TRBV7-9 to TRBJ1-2; 8 bases match TRBD1. The CDR3 extends over 16 amino acids. After removal of 7 bases from V and 4 bases from J, the junction contained 14 bases not matched to a gene. Germline lookup yields CDR1 SEHNR and CDR2 FQNEAQ (reference sequence). Looking up the rest from reference TRBV7-9 and TRBJ1-2 gives the full variable domain: DTGVSQNPRHKITKRGQNVTFRCDPISEHNRLYWYRQTLGQGPEFLTYFQNEAQLEKSRLLSDRFSAERPKGSFSTLEIQRTEQGDSAMYLCASTFPHQQGVYGYTFGSGTRLTVV.